This is a list of T cell receptor beta chains from one sample in a study of shared clonotypes between healthy human individuals. Here immunoSEQ multiplex PCR was the method, and the copy in TCRdb shows in-frame clones only, minus some. The sample consists of around 700,000 clones, around four fifths of them appearing once. The sample comprised memory CD4+ T cells sorted from blood. These receptors were collected from a woman in her twenties or thirties in good health. The CDR3 runs from the conserved cysteine through the conserved F or W. D genes are given only for firm matches. Clone size is not always given. Where it is, it says once, few, many or a class for expanded clones.

TRBD2	TRBV5-1	NA	TRBJ2-3	TGCGCCAGCAGGACGGCTAGCGGGTCGGATACGCAGTATTTT	CASRTASGSDTQYF
TRBD2	TRBV18	NA	TRBJ2-1	TGTGCCAGCTCACCATCACTAGCGGGAGACGATGAGCAGTTCTTC	CASSPSLAGDDEQFF
NA	TRBV28	few	TRBJ1-1	TGTGCCAGCAGTAGGCGTGGGGTGGGAAGCGCTGAAGCTTTCTTT	CASSRRGVGSAEAFF
NA	TRBV5-1	NA	TRBJ1-1	TGCGCCAGCAGCTCCCTGGGGAACACTGAAGCTTTCTTT	CASSSLGNTEAFF
NA	TRBV19	NA	TRBJ1-2	TGTGCCAGTAGTATAAGTATAGGGCAGATCGATGGCTACACCTTC	CASSISIGQIDGYTF
NA	TRBV5-6	NA	TRBJ2-1	TGTGCCAGCAGCAAACCAACTAGCAATGAGCAGTTCTTC	CASSKPTSNEQFF
NA	TRBV28	once	TRBJ2-7	TGTGCCAGCAGTTCATCGGACCCCACCGCCTACGAGCAGTACTTC	CASSSSDPTAYEQYF
NA	TRBV10-1	NA	TRBJ2-5	TGCGCCAGCAGCCCTTCTATTGGGGGAGTTGGTGAAGAGACCCAGTACTTC	CASSPSIGGVGEETQYF
TRBD2	TRBV27	NA	TRBJ2-1	TGTGCCAGCAGTTTAAAGCGGGAGGGCCCGCAGCAGTTCTTC	CASSLKREGPQQFF
TRBD1	TRBV19	NA	TRBJ2-2	TGTGCCAGTAGCGGGACAGGGGGCATCGGGGAGCTGTTTTTT	CASSGTGGIGELFF
TRBD2	TRBV13	NA	TRBJ2-5	TGTGCCAGCAGCTCCGCGGGGGGTGTCAGGGGCCTTTCAGAGACCCAGTACTTC	CASSSAGGVRGLSETQYF
NA	TRBV28	NA	TRBJ1-5	TGTGCCAGCAATACGGGGGGGGCGAGCAATCAGCCCCAGCATTTT	CASNTGGASNQPQHF
NA	TRBV28	NA	TRBJ1-5	TGTGCCAGCAGCCCGAGGGGGACACCTAGCAATCAGCCCCAGCATTTT	CASSPRGTPSNQPQHF
TRBD1	TRBV27	few	TRBJ1-2	TGTGCCAGCAGTGCAGGGGGAGGCTACACCTTC	CASSAGGGYTF
NA	TRBV27	NA	TRBJ2-6	TGTGCCAGCAGTCTACAGGGTGGGGCCAACGTCCTGACTTTC	CASSLQGGANVLTF
TRBD1	TRBV4-1	NA	TRBJ1-2	TGCGCCAGCAGCCAAGGGGACAGGGGTAACTATGGCTACACCTTC	CASSQGDRGNYGYTF
TRBD2	TRBV11-1	NA	TRBJ2-1	TGTGCCAGCAGCTCCGCTAGCGGGAACTACAATGAGCAGTTCTTC	CASSSASGNYNEQFF